This T cell receptor (beta chain) was retrieved from a study of T cell clonotyping in hematopoietic cell transplantation. Whole-study context: Recipients' pretransplant samples followed cytoreduction.

TCRdb keeps only in-frame clones here, not all; method: immunoSEQ multiplex PCR. The sample includes about 80,000 clones, almost 97% of them seen just once. Noted time point: recipient sample about 28 days before transplant, after cytoreduction. Looked up from germline, CDR1 is LNHDA and CDR2 is SQIVND (reference sequence). The CDR3 spans 17 residues. V was clipped by 5 bases and J by 8 bases; unmatched bases: 13. The sequenced sample was peripheral blood mononuclear cells, obtained before stem cell transplant. This clonotype was sampled from a woman in her forties or fifties with acute myeloid leukemia. Some clones in this sample may be carry-over from other donors' samples. The chain carries TRBV19 and TRBJ2-1; 12 nucleotides line up with TRBD1. The CDR3 protein is CASSDTGTGGLFDEQFF. The DNA for the CDR3 is TGTGCCAGTAGTGATACCGGGACAGGGGGCTTGTTCGATGAGCAGTTCTTC.